This paragraph reports one T cell receptor beta chain. Its matching antigen is unknown. At one boundary the junction diverges from the germline segment, which might be a read error. This entry comes from a study of blood T cells in healthy people across ages. Whole-study findings and limits: Per million T cells, the diversity of TCR beta decreased roughly linearly as age advanced.

The donors, all healthy, were Caucasians living in Russia, aged about 6 to 95. The authors ran a second PCR of roughly 6 to 11 cycles using a sample-barcoded 5' primer and a J-beta primer mix. Researchers report that a template-switch adaptor with 12 random nucleotides tagged each cDNA molecule. TCRdb analysed the 5' RACE reads with MiXCR anew, one entry per CDR3 protein. The table includes 730,000 or so distinct CDR3 sequences, roughly 43% detected once. Germline loops: CDR1 SGHRS, CDR2 YFSETQ. CDR3 length: 14 residues. The chain recombines TRBV5-1 with TRBJ2-7; possible D gene TRBD1, 5 bases. The end of the DNA is better explained by TRBJ2-5, so the J call may be wrong. This TCR came from a woman in her fifties or sixties in good health. The specimen was blood. The CDR3 loop is CVSSLAIGAETQYF. The CDR3 bases are TGCGTCAGCAGCTTGGCCATTGGGGCAGAGACCCAGTACTTC.